Each of the 19 T cell receptor beta chains below was sequenced from the same sample in a study of blood T cell repertoires in COVID-19. Sequencing used immunoSEQ multiplex PCR; TCRdb keeps in-frame clones, though not all of them. The profile shows 430,000 or so clones, about 90% of them singletons. Material: peripheral blood. The source is a man between 18 and 29 years old with COVID-19, enrolled during active disease.

This clone was recorded only once. The chain uses TRBV5-1 and TRBJ2-5; 14 nucleotides line up with TRBD2. Germline loops: CDR1 SGHRS, CDR2 YFSETQ. The length of the CDR3 is 17 residues. Trimming removed 4 bases from V and 2 bases from J; junction bases left unmatched: 7. CDR3 sequence (DNA): TGCGCCAGCAGCGACGGGACTAGCGGGGGCCCTCAAGAGACCCAGTACTTC. Encoded protein: CASSDGTSGGPQETQYF.

This clone was observed once. This chain joins TRBV3-1 (or the pseudogene TRBV3-2) and TRBJ1-2; D is uncertain. The germline V gene has CDR1 LGHDT and CDR2 YNNKEL (reference sequence). The ends were cut back, 1 base at V and 4 bases at J, with 13 bases in the middle. This CDR3 has 15 residues. CDR3 nucleotide sequence: TGTGCCAGCAGCCAAGTTCCGCAGGCCCCCTATGGCTACACCTTC. It codes for CASSQVPQAPYGYTF.

The rearrangement uses TRBV18 and TRBJ1-6, with D perhaps TRBD1 (6 bases). Germline loops: CDR1 KGHSH, CDR2 LQKENI. The CDR3 sequence is 15 residues long. The V gene lost 3 bases and the J gene lost 7 bases, with 13 bases spanning the gap. CDR3 amino acids: CASSPTAGVNSPLHF. CDR3 in DNA: TGTGCCAGCTCACCCACGGCAGGGGTAAATTCACCCCTCCACTTT.

The chain has TRBV10-3 and TRBJ1-6; TRBD1 is a possible D gene (6 bases). Germline loops: CDR1 ENHRY, CDR2 SYGVKD. The CDR3 runs to 17 residues. V was trimmed by 2 bases and J by 10 bases, leaving 21 bases between them. The CDR3 spells CAISEETGYGGGSPLHF. CDR3 nucleotide sequence: TGTGCCATCAGTGAGGAGACAGGCTATGGGGGAGGGTCACCCCTCCACTTT.

The chain employs TRBV5-1 and TRBJ2-3; D unclear. This CDR3 is built from 14 residues. Germline V lookup: CDR1 SGHRS, CDR2 YFSETQ. The V and J ends lost 0 bases and 0 bases respectively, with 5 bases between them. CDR3 amino acids: CASSLGRSTDTQYF. The CDR3 coding sequence is TGCGCCAGCAGCTTGGGTAGAAGCACAGATACGCAGTATTTT.

V gene TRBV9 combines with J gene TRBJ1-1; tentative D call: TRBD1 (5 bases). The CDR3 is 16 residues long. Trimming took off 3 bases at V and 0 bases at J, with 15 bases between the two ends. Germline CDR1 is SGDLS and CDR2 is YYNGEE. The CDR3 sequence is CASSALRGEMNTEAFF. In nucleotides, the CDR3 is TGTGCCAGCAGCGCCCTCCGGGGGGAGATGAACACTGAAGCTTTCTTT.

This chain uses TRBV5-4 with TRBJ2-7; perhaps TRBD2 as D (7 bases). The germline V gene encodes CDR1 SGHNT and CDR2 YYREEE (reference sequence). The ends were cut back, 0 bases at V and 3 bases at J, with 16 bases in the middle. CDR3 size: 16 residues. Here the CDR3 DNA reads TGTGCCAGCAGCTTGGATGGGGCGGGGGCCTACTACGAGCAGTACTTC. This encodes CASSLDGAGAYYEQYF.

V usage is TRBV27 and J usage is TRBJ1-4, with TRBD1 matching 7 bases. V shed 4 bases, J shed 10 bases, and the junction held 9 bases outside the gene matches. The CDR3 length is 14 residues. Germline CDR1 MNHEY, CDR2 SMNVEV (reference sequence). The CDR3 region is CASSSTGAGGKLFF. CDR3 coding DNA: TGTGCCAGCAGTTCCACAGGGGCGGGGGGAAAACTGTTTTTT.

As concerns this clone: Other DNA sequences in the same sample also yield this CDR3. V and J are TRBV5-4 and TRBJ2-5; the D gene is possibly TRBD1 (5 bases). CDR1 and CDR2 (germline): SGHNT, YYREEE (reference sequence). This CDR3 is 13 amino acids long. V was trimmed by 0 bases and J by 2 bases, leaving 5 bases between them. This CDR3 is CASSLGQQETQYF. In DNA, the CDR3 is TGTGCCAGCAGCTTGGGACAGCAAGAGACCCAGTACTTC.

The chain combines TRBV27 with TRBJ2-5, with D perhaps TRBD1 (6 bases). Trimming took 5 bases from V and 5 from J, leaving 18 bases between them. Germline V lookup: CDR1 MNHEY, CDR2 SMNVEV (reference sequence). CDR3 length: 15 amino acids. The CDR3 DNA follows: TGTGCCAGCAGTAGCAGGGGCCGAGTGCACGAGACCCAGTACTTC. It specifies CASSSRGRVHETQYF.

This chain links TRBV6-5 with TRBJ1-1; 7 nucleotides agree with TRBD1. V lost 7 bases, J lost 0 bases, and 5 bases stayed unmatched. Germline CDR1 is MNHEY and CDR2 is SVGAGI. This CDR3 spans 14 amino acids. CDR3 in amino acids: CASTRGQLNTEAFF. The CDR3 coding sequence is TGTGCCAGCACAAGGGGACAGTTGAACACTGAAGCTTTCTTT.

The chain uses TRBV6-4 and TRBJ1-4, with 10 bases identical to TRBD1. This CDR3 contains 15 residues. Trimming took 9 bases from V and 8 from J; bases not matched to a gene: 12. Per the germline V gene, CDR1 is MRHNA and CDR2 is SNTAGT. CDR3: CARGQGEEVKEKLFF. The CDR3 DNA is TGTGCCAGAGGACAGGGGGAGGAAGTTAAGGAAAAACTGTTTTTT.

The V and J genes are TRBV5-4 and TRBJ2-5; 10 bases are shared with TRBD1. V gave up 4 bases and J gave up 5 bases; unmatched junction bases: 5. Per germline, CDR1 SGHNT and CDR2 YYREEE (reference sequence). This CDR3 is 14 amino acids long. The CDR3 loop reads CASSGRDRGETQYF. CDR3 sequence (DNA): TGTGCCAGCAGCGGCCGGGACAGGGGCGAGACCCAGTACTTC.

V is TRBV2 and J is TRBJ2-3; D ambiguous. V was cut by 5 bases and J by 0 bases, with 9 bases left in between. This CDR3 has 14 amino acids. Germline CDR1 reads SNHLY; CDR2 reads FYNNEI. This CDR3 is CASSPYTSTDTQYF. The CDR3 DNA follows: TGTGCCAGCAGTCCATATACTAGCACAGATACGCAGTATTTT.

The chain recombines TRBV20-1 with TRBJ2-3, with TRBD2 matching over 9 bases. J was trimmed by 3 bases and V by 3 bases; bases with no gene match: 4. The germline V gene has CDR1 DFQATT and CDR2 SNEGSKA (reference sequence). There are 14 residues in the CDR3. CDR3 amino acids: CSASAREGTDTQYF. In nucleotides, the CDR3 is TGCAGTGCTAGTGCGCGGGAGGGAACAGATACGCAGTATTTT.

This clone was detected only a few times. The chain has TRBV2 and TRBJ1-1; 7 bases match TRBD1. This CDR3 has 15 amino acids. CDR1 is SNHLY, CDR2 FYNNEI, per germline. V was pared by 6 bases and J by 1 base, with 8 bases of the junction left unmatched. CDR3 sequence reads: CASSRQTGRNTEAFF. CDR3 in DNA: TGTGCCAGCAGCAGACAGACAGGGAGGAACACTGAAGCTTTCTTT.

This clone occurred once. The chain joins TRBV9 to TRBJ2-1; D is ambiguous. V shed 4 bases and J shed 6 bases, with 8 bases lying between them. The CDR3 loop spans 12 amino acids. CDR1 is SGDLS, CDR2 YYNGEE, per germline. CDR3 in amino acids: CASSPSGNEQFF. In DNA, the CDR3 is TGTGCCAGCAGCCCATCCGGCAATGAGCAGTTCTTC.

J is TRBJ2-3 and V is TRBV5-6; D is uncertain. The V gene's germline CDR1 is SGHDT and CDR2 YYEEEE. Trimming took 3 bases from V and 4 from J, leaving 12 bases between them. The CDR3 runs to 14 residues. The CDR3 DNA reads as TGTGCCAGCAGCTCCCGGAGAGGTTCAGATACGCAGTATTTT. Translation: CASSSRRGSDTQYF.

The V and J genes are TRBV25-1 and TRBJ2-3, with D possibly TRBD2 on 5 matching bases. Trimming removed 2 bases at V and 2 bases at J, with 8 bases between. The CDR3 length is 14 residues. From germline, CDR1 is MGHDK and CDR2 SYGVNS. The CDR3 nucleotides read TGTGCCAGCAGTGAAGTAGCGATCACAGATACGCAGTATTTT. Translating it yields CASSEVAITDTQYF. The full variable domain, its missing parts supplied by reference TRBV25-1 and TRBJ2-3, is EADIYQTPRYLVIGTGKKITLECSQTMGHDKMYWYQQDPGMELHLIHYSYGVNSTEKGDLSSESTVSRIRTEHFPLTLESARPSHTSQYLCASSEVAITDTQYFGPGTRLTVL.